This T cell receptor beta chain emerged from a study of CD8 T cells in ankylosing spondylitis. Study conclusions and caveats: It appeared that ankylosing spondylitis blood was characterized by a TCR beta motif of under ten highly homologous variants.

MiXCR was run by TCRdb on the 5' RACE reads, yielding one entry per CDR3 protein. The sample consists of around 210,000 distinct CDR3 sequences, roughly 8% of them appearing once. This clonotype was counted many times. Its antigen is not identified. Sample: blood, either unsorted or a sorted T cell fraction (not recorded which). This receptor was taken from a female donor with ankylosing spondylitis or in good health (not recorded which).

In DNA form, the CDR3 reads TGTGCCAGCAGCTTAGCGGGCCCCTCGAACATTCAGTACTTC. Translating it yields CASSLAGPSNIQYF. This sequence joins TRBV7-3 and TRBJ2-4; TRBD2 might be the D (5 bases). The CDR3 is 14 amino acids. CDR1 is SGHTA and CDR2 is FQGTGA in the germline V gene. V was pared by 2 bases and J by 7 bases, with 12 bases between.